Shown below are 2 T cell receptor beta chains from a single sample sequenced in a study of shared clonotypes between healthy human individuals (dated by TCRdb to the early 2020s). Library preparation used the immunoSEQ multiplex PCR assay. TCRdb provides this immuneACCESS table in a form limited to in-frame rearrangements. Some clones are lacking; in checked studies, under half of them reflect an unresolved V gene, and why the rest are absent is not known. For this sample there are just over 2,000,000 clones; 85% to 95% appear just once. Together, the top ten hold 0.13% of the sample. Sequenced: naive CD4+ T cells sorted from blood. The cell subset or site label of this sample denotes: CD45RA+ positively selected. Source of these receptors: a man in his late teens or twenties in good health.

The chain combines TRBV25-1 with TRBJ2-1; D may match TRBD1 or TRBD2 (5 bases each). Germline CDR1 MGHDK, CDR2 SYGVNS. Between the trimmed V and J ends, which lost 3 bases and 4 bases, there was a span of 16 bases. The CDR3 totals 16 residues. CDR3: CASSEAQGEAYNEQFF. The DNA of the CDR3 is TGTGCCAGCAGTGAGGCCCAGGGAGAAGCATACAATGAGCAGTTCTTC. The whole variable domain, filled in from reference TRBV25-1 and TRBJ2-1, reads EADIYQTPRYLVIGTGKKITLECSQTMGHDKMYWYQQDPGMELHLIHYSYGVNSTEKGDLSSESTVSRIRTEHFPLTLESARPSHTSQYLCASSEAQGEAYNEQFFGPGTRLTVL.

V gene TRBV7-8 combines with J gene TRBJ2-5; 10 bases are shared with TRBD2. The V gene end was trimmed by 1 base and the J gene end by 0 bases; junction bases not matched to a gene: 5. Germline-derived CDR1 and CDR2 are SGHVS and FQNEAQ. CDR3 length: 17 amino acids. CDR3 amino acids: CASSLGLAGAYQETQYF. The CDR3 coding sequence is TGTGCCAGCAGCTTAGGGCTAGCGGGAGCGTACCAAGAGACCCAGTACTTC.